This T cell receptor (beta chain) was found in a study of cytomegalovirus exposure and HLA in healthy donors. Concerning this clone: Its target is unknown.

Germline V gives CDR1 LNHDA, CDR2 SQIVND (reference sequence). Trimming pared 3 bases from V and 10 bases from J, leaving 13 bases between. The CDR3 has 13 amino acids. Study conclusions and caveats: Rare TCR sequences dominated, though some public TCRs recurred in many donors. The majority of CMV-associated TCR beta chains were reported as apparently HLA-restricted in a later analysis. Judged likely to be a sequencing artifact was a cluster of highly shared sequence variants. CMV antigen specificity of three CMV-associated chains was confirmed in vitro.

PCR amplification relied on 60 Vbeta primers (plus 13 Jbeta primers). Assay: immunoSEQ multiplex PCR; the TCRdb copy retains only in-frame clones and omits some. The table has around 76,000 clones, around 81% seen once. The chain couples TRBV19 to TRBJ2-1; no definite D call. This receptor was obtained from a man between 40 and 49 years old in good health and CMV-seronegative. Sequencing input: PBMCs. The CDR3 DNA sequence: TGTGCCAGTAGTATTGAGGCGGTTCGAGAGCAGTTCTTC. This codes for CASSIEAVREQFF.